This TCR beta chain was obtained from a study of blood T cells in healthy people across ages. The CDR3 runs 10 residues. A minimum of 7 million PBMCs was isolated per sample. A second PCR, run for roughly 7 to 12 cycles, used a sample-barcoded 5' primer plus a J-beta primer mix. All cDNA molecules were each tagged by a template-switch adaptor with 12 random nucleotides. Via MiXCR, TCRdb re-called the 5' RACE reads, giving one row per CDR3 protein. This sample has approximately 600,000 distinct CDR3 sequences, with 58% found just once. This clonotype showed up just a few times. The sequenced sample consisted of blood. The clonotype originates from a man in his 60s in good health. The V call is TRBV21-1, the J call TRBJ1-2. TRBV21-1 is a pseudogene. The CDR3 here is CASKHRGYTF. The CDR3 region has the DNA TGTGCCAGCAAGCACCGGGGCTACACCTTC.